One and the same sample provided the 17 T cell receptor beta chains below, sequenced in a study of blood T cell repertoires in COVID-19. Sequencing was performed with immunoSEQ multiplex PCR; in TCRdb, only in-frame clones are kept and a portion is missing. The table lists approximately 230,000 clones, about 88% of them singletons, with 2% to 2.5% in the top ten. Input material: peripheral blood. The source of these receptors is a woman in her thirties or forties who had recovered from COVID-19.

CDR3 loop: CASSSGTGKHNEQFF. The CDR3 DNA is TGTGCCAGTAGTTCGGGGACAGGGAAACACAATGAGCAGTTCTTC. The chain carries TRBV19 and TRBJ2-1; the match to TRBD1 covers 9 bases. The ends lost 5 bases at V and 5 bases at J; junction bases unmatched: 7. CDR1 and CDR2 from the germline V gene are LNHDA and SQIVND (reference sequence). CDR3 size: 15 residues.

The V call is TRBV14, the J call TRBJ2-1; 7 positions match TRBD1. V shed 0 bases and J 7 bases; nucleotides not matched to a gene: 3. CDR1 and CDR2 (germline): SGHDN, FVKESK. CDR3 length equals 14 residues. In DNA, the CDR3 is TGTGCCAGCAGCCAAGAGACAGGGCGTAATGAGCAGTTCTTC. This translates into CASSQETGRNEQFF.

The chain links TRBV6-2 or TRBV6-3 to TRBJ2-7; D call uncertain. This CDR3 is built from 12 residues. The ends were cut back, 2 bases at V and 2 bases at J, with 4 bases in the middle. The germline gives CDR1 MNHEY, CDR2 SVGEGT. CDR3 nucleotide sequence: TGTGCCAGCAGTTACCTACCCTACGAGCAGTACTTC. Translated, it gives CASSYLPYEQYF.

The chain recombines TRBV4-2 with TRBJ2-3, with a possible D match to TRBD2 (5 bases). The V end lost 0 bases, the J end lost 9 bases, and 22 bases lay between the germline ends. Germline assignment: CDR1 LGHNA and CDR2 YNFKEQ. The CDR3 length is 17 residues. The CDR3 loop is CASSQDPTSEALPTQYF. DNA of the CDR3: TGTGCCAGCAGCCAAGATCCCACTAGTGAGGCCTTGCCCACGCAGTATTTT.

The chain has TRBV27 and TRBJ2-2; D is possibly TRBD1 (6 bases). The CDR3 covers 15 residues. The V gene's germline CDR1 is MNHEY and CDR2 SMNVEV (reference sequence). The V gene lost 5 bases and the J gene lost 4 bases, with 14 bases spanning the gap. This chain's CDR3 is CASSRSRGSTGELFF. The CDR3 nucleotides read TGTGCCAGCAGTCGGAGCAGGGGAAGCACCGGGGAGCTGTTTTTT.

The chain combines TRBV25-1 with TRBJ1-6; 10 nucleotides match TRBD1. The germline gives CDR1 MGHDK, CDR2 SYGVNS. The V segment lost 5 bases and the J segment 8 bases; nucleotides outside the gene matches: 6. This CDR3 comprises 15 residues. The CDR3 DNA sequence: TGTGCCAGCAGTCGTCCCGGGACAGGGGATTCACCCCTCCACTTT. Protein product: CASSRPGTGDSPLHF.

This clone appeared a few times. The chain is built from TRBV15 and TRBJ2-3; D may be TRBD2 (6 bases). Trimming cost V 5 bases and J 2 bases, with 11 bases left between them. The CDR3 consists of 14 residues. CDR1 LNHNV and CDR2 YYDKDF come from the germline V gene (reference sequence). CDR3 bases: TGTGCCACCAGCCGCGGAGGGTTCACAGATACGCAGTATTTT. It yields the protein CATSRGGFTDTQYF.

The rearrangement uses TRBV9 and TRBJ2-4; D unclear. Trimming removed 0 bases at V and 7 bases at J, with 11 bases between. The CDR3 loop spans 14 amino acids. Looked up from germline, CDR1 is SGDLS and CDR2 is YYNGEE. The CDR3 coding sequence is TGTGCCAGCAGCGTAGAGAGCAATATGAACATTCAGTACTTC. It codes for CASSVESNMNIQYF. Based on the CDR3 plus reference TRBV9 and TRBJ2-4, the full variable domain is DSGVTQTPKHLITATGQRVTLRCSPRSGDLSVYWYQQSLDQGLQFLIQYYNGEERAKGNILERFSAQQFPDLHSELNLSSLELGDSALYFCASSVESNMNIQYFGAGTRLSVL.

This clone was counted a single time. The V and J genes are TRBV6-5 and TRBJ1-5, with 10 bases matching TRBD1. CDR1 is MNHEY and CDR2 is SVGAGI in the germline V gene. Losses at the gene ends were 6 bases for V and 6 bases for J; bases not matched to a gene: 5. The CDR3 has 14 residues. This CDR3 reads CASRGQGSFQPQHF. CDR3 sequence (DNA): TGTGCCAGCAGGGGACAGGGGTCTTTTCAGCCCCAGCATTTT.

The gene calls are TRBV5-1 and TRBJ2-7, with TRBD1 identical over 10 bases. The length of the CDR3 is 16 residues. CDR1 and CDR2 (germline): SGHRS, YFSETQ. Germline trimming cut 0 bases from V and 1 base from J; bases unmatched to any gene: 4. DNA of the CDR3: TGCGCCAGCAGCTTGGTGGGACAGGGGCCTTCCTACGAGCAGTACTTC. Translation: CASSLVGQGPSYEQYF.

The CDR3 bases are TGTGCCAGCACCCTATTGTCCGGGACAGGGTTTTTCTACGAGCAGTACTTC. Translation gives CASTLLSGTGFFYEQYF. The V gene is TRBV11-2, the J gene TRBJ2-7, with 9 bases fitting TRBD1. Trimming took 7 bases from V and 3 from J; bases not matched to a gene: 16. The germline gives CDR1 SGHAT, CDR2 FQNNGV. CDR3 length: 17 residues. The full variable domain, its missing parts supplied by reference TRBV11-2 and TRBJ2-7, is EAGVAQSPRYKIIEKRQSVAFWCNPISGHATLYWYQQILGQGPKLLIQFQNNGVVDDSQLPKDRFSAERLKGVDSTLKIQPAKLEDSAVYLCASTLLSGTGFFYEQYFGPGTRLTVT.

The chain is built from TRBV5-6 and TRBJ2-5; 13 bases agree with TRBD2. Germline V CDR1 and CDR2: SGHDT, YYEEEE. The CDR3 is made up of 15 amino acids. V shed 4 bases, J shed 5 bases, and the junction held 5 bases outside the gene matches. CDR3 nucleotides: TGTGCCAGCAGCCTCGGACTAGCGGGAGTTGAGACCCAGTACTTC. This encodes CASSLGLAGVETQYF.

The rearrangement links TRBV5-6 to TRBJ2-7; 7 bases match TRBD1. The germline V gene has CDR1 SGHDT and CDR2 YYEEEE. The V and J ends lost 4 bases and 5 bases, in that order; junction bases with no gene match: 12. This CDR3 comprises 15 residues. Written as DNA, the CDR3 is TGTGCCAGCAGCCTGAGGGAGACAGGGCGGAACGAGCAGTACTTC. Translated, it gives CASSLRETGRNEQYF.

The V gene is TRBV4-2, the J gene TRBJ1-6, with 9 bases lining up with TRBD1. J gave up 1 base and V 4 bases, and 17 bases lay outside the gene matches. The length of the CDR3 is 21 residues. The V gene's germline CDR1 is LGHNA and CDR2 YNFKEQ. CDR3 protein: CASSPNLSGTGIGSYNSPLHF. The CDR3 DNA reads as TGTGCCAGCAGCCCCAACCTTTCCGGGACAGGGATAGGGTCCTATAATTCACCCCTCCACTTT.

The chain is built from TRBV6-1 and TRBJ2-1; D perhaps matches TRBD2 (6 bases). This CDR3 spans 16 amino acids. V was trimmed by 4 bases and J by 0 bases, leaving 13 bases between them. Germline CDR1 and CDR2: MNHNS and SASEGT. As DNA, the CDR3 is TGTGCCAGCAGTGGTCGACTAGTGGGCTCCTACAATGAGCAGTTCTTC. It codes for CASSGRLVGSYNEQFF.

This clone was detected once. V and J are TRBV14 and TRBJ1-4, with D hard to call. V was cut by 0 bases and J by 1 base, with 9 bases left in between. The CDR3 spans 16 residues. In germline, CDR1 is SGHDN, CDR2 FVKESK. CDR3 protein: CASSQDLAGTNEKLFF. CDR3 DNA: TGTGCCAGCAGCCAAGATCTGGCGGGAACTAATGAAAAACTGTTTTTT.

The CDR3, as DNA: TGTGCCAGTAGTATTGTGGCTAGCGGGGGCTACGAGCAGTACTTC. Its translation is CASSIVASGGYEQYF. The J gene is TRBJ2-7, the V gene TRBV19; 10 bases fit TRBD2. CDR1 is LNHDA and CDR2 is SQIVND in the germline V gene (reference sequence). The V gene end was trimmed by 3 bases and the J gene end by 3 bases; junction bases not matched to a gene: 5. The CDR3 spans 15 residues.